The rows below give T cell receptor beta chains drawn from one sample of a study of T cell responses to AZD1222 COVID-19 vaccine. The data were produced by immunoSEQ multiplex PCR, yet TCRdb's version contains in-frame clones alone and is incomplete. The sample carries 95,000 to 150,000 clones, around 85% recorded once. Sequences were derived from peripheral blood, sampled on day 0 of AZD1222 vaccination. All receptors come from an adult in good health. Each CDR3 is given with its conserved first and last residue. Each record gives: J gene, V gene, D gene, clone size, CDR3 DNA, CDR3 protein. D genes are given only for firm matches. The size of a clone is reported for some rows only, either as once, few or many, or as a class for expanded clones.

TRBJ2-1 TRBV2 TRBD2 . TGTGCCAGCAGGTCCGCGGGGGGGAGATACAATGAGCAGTTCTTC CASRSAGGRYNEQFF
TRBJ2-1 TRBV5-1 . . TGCGCCAGCAGATACCAGGGCTCCATCTACAATGAGCAGTTCTTC CASRYQGSIYNEQFF
TRBJ1-2 TRBV5-6 . few TGTGCCAGCAGCTTTCGGGATGGCTACACCTTC CASSFRDGYTF
TRBJ2-2 TRBV5-1 . . TGCGCCAGCTTCGAAACGGGGCGCGGGGACACCGGGGAGCTGTTTTTT CASFETGRGDTGELFF
TRBJ1-5 TRBV7-9 . . TGTGCCAGCAGCCAGGGCTTCCCCACGCAGCCCCAGCATTTT CASSQGFPTQPQHF
TRBJ1-6 TRBV19 TRBD1 . TGTGCCAGTAGTTACGTGGACAGGGACGGTTCACCCCTCCACTTT CASSYVDRDGSPLHF
TRBJ2-7 TRBV11-2 . . TGTGCCAGCAGCATCACTACAGTTAAGTCCTACGAGCAGTACTTC CASSITTVKSYEQYF
TRBJ2-7 TRBV5-6 . . TGTGCCAGCAGCTTTCCAACCTCAGTTTACGAGCAGTACTTC CASSFPTSVYEQYF
TRBJ1-3 TRBV9 . . TGTGCCAGCAGCTTTGATCCTGGAAACACCATATATTTT CASSFDPGNTIYF
TRBJ1-6 TRBV4-3 . . TGCGCCAGCAGCCAAGAGTTGAGAGGGAATTCACCCCTCCACTTT CASSQELRGNSPLHF
TRBJ1-2 TRBV28 TRBD1 . TGTGCCAGCAGTTCGATCCCGGACAGGGTTGAGTATGGCTACACCTTC CASSSIPDRVEYGYTF
TRBJ2-7 TRBV6-2/TRBV6-3 TRBD1 . TGTGCCAGCAACCCGGGACAGGGGTCCTACGAGCAGTACTTC CASNPGQGSYEQYF
TRBJ1-5 TRBV18 . few TGTGCCAGCTCACCTTGGGGGATGGGCAATCAGCCCCAGCATTTT CASSPWGMGNQPQHF
TRBJ2-5 TRBV6-4 . . TGTGCCAGCAGTGACTCCTATCGACAACAGGGTAGCCAAGAGACCCAGTACTTC CASSDSYRQQGSQETQYF
TRBJ1-1 TRBV28 . . TGTGCCAGCAGTTTACTCGCCGGGACACCAGGGCCTAACACTGAAGCTTTCTTT CASSLLAGTPGPNTEAFF
TRBJ1-1 TRBV20-1 TRBD1 once TGCAGTGCTAGTATTAGGACAGGGGGCTCGTACACTGAAGCTTTCTTT CSASIRTGGSYTEAFF
TRBJ1-1 TRBV19 TRBD1 . TGTGCCAGTACGGGACAGGGGTTCAGTGAAGCTTTCTTT CASTGQGFSEAFF
TRBJ1-2 TRBV9 . . TGTGCCAGCAGCAGTAGAAGAGAAGGGGGCTATGGCTACACCTTC CASSSRREGGYGYTF
TRBJ1-3 TRBV6-5 . . TGTGCCAGCAGCCCAACCCTCTCTGGAAACACCATATATTTT CASSPTLSGNTIYF
TRBJ1-1 TRBV9 . . TGTGCCAGCAGCGTAGTACAGGAGAACACTGAAGCTTTCTTT CASSVVQENTEAFF
TRBJ2-5 TRBV14 TRBD2 . TGTGCCAGCAGCCTGGCGGGGGGGAGAACACAAGAGACCCAGTACTTC CASSLAGGRTQETQYF
TRBJ1-5 TRBV4-3 TRBD1 . TGCGCCAGCAGCCAAAACAGGGGGCAGGATCAGCCCCAGCATTTT CASSQNRGQDQPQHF
TRBJ2-1 TRBV14 . . TGTGCCAGCAGTCTCTACGGGACGGAGCAGTTCTTC CASSLYGTEQFF
TRBJ2-1 TRBV28 . . TGTGCCTCCCGACCCTGGCTGGGCGGGCAGTTCTTC CASRPWLGGQFF
TRBJ2-3 TRBV6-5 . . TGTGCCAGCAGTTACGGGGGAACAGATACGCAGTATTTT CASSYGGTDTQYF
TRBJ1-1 TRBV6-5 . . TGTGCCAGCAGTTACTCGGGGGTTACTGAAGCTTTCTTT CASSYSGVTEAFF
TRBJ2-1 TRBV28 TRBD1 . TGTGCCAGCAGTTACTTGGACAGGGGATACAATGAGCAGTTCTTC CASSYLDRGYNEQFF
TRBJ2-3 TRBV11-2 TRBD2 few TGTGCCAGCAGCCCAGGTCCGGGGGGGGCAGATACGCAGTATTTT CASSPGPGGADTQYF
TRBJ1-2 TRBV9 . . TGTGCCAGCAGCCCTCCTAGCAGTTATGGCTACACCTTC CASSPPSSYGYTF
TRBJ1-4 TRBV7-9 . . TGTGCCAGCAGCTTAGGAAACAGGGCACCTGAAAAACTGTTTTTT CASSLGNRAPEKLFF
TRBJ2-3 TRBV5-4 TRBD2 . TGTGCCAGCAGCAGTCAGCGGGGAGGCACAGATACGCAGTATTTT CASSSQRGGTDTQYF
TRBJ2-1 TRBV10-3 TRBD2 . TGTGCCATCAGTGAGGGACTAGCCCCCTCGGATGAGCAGTTCTTC CAISEGLAPSDEQFF
TRBJ1-1 TRBV4-3 TRBD1 few TGCGCCAGCAGCCAGCAGACAGGGGGCCCTGAAGCTTTCTTT CASSQQTGGPEAFF
TRBJ1-2 TRBV2 TRBD1 . TGTGCCACCCGGGACAGAAGTTATGGCTACACCTTC CATRDRSYGYTF
TRBJ1-2 TRBV29-1 . . TGCAGCGTTGAAGATCAGGACATCTATGGCTACACCTTC CSVEDQDIYGYTF
TRBJ1-2 TRBV15 TRBD1 . TGTGCCACCGGGACAGCGATTCCTCATGGCTACACCTTC CATGTAIPHGYTF
TRBJ2-7 TRBV5-6 . . TGTGCCAGCAGCGCCGGACAGTTCAGTGGCTACGAGCAGTACTTC CASSAGQFSGYEQYF
TRBJ1-2 TRBV15 . . TGTGCCACCAGCCCCCCGGGGCAGTCAAGGGGCTACACCTTC CATSPPGQSRGYTF
TRBJ1-6 TRBV7-9 TRBD1 . TGTGCCAGCAGCCTCTGGACAGGTGAGGGGAATTCACCCCTCCACTTT CASSLWTGEGNSPLHF
TRBJ1-5 TRBV7-2 . few TGTGCCAGCAGCTTACTAGGGGGGGAACAGCCCCAGCATTTT CASSLLGGEQPQHF
TRBJ1-6 TRBV3-1/TRBV3-2 . . TGTGCCAGCAGCCAAGTCGGAACACCCCTCCACTTT CASSQVGTPLHF
TRBJ1-2 TRBV28 TRBD1 . TGTGCCAGCAGCGGCGGTCAGGGGGTTTACGGCTATGGCTACACCTTC CASSGGQGVYGYGYTF